This T cell receptor (beta chain) is drawn from a study of blood T cell repertoires in COVID-19. Background on the study: Nucleic acid was either cDNA or gDNA, and it came from T cells, B-cell-depleted T cells, or PBMCs.

Libraries were prepared by immunoSEQ multiplex PCR; TCRdb keeps only in-frame clonotypes and omits some of them. The data contain some 200,000 clones, around nine tenths of them singletons. Sequenced input: peripheral blood. This TCR came from a man in his sixties or seventies with acute or convalescent COVID-19.

CDR3 sequence reads: CASSSPGLAGFEELFF. The CDR3 bases are TGTGCCAGCAGCTCCCCGGGACTAGCGGGATTTGAGGAGCTGTTTTTT. The chain employs TRBV7-3 and TRBJ2-2; 13 nucleotides match TRBD2. CDR1 is SGHTA and CDR2 is FQGTGA in the germline V gene. V shed 4 bases, J shed 10 bases, and the junction held 9 bases outside the gene matches. The CDR3 length is 16 residues.